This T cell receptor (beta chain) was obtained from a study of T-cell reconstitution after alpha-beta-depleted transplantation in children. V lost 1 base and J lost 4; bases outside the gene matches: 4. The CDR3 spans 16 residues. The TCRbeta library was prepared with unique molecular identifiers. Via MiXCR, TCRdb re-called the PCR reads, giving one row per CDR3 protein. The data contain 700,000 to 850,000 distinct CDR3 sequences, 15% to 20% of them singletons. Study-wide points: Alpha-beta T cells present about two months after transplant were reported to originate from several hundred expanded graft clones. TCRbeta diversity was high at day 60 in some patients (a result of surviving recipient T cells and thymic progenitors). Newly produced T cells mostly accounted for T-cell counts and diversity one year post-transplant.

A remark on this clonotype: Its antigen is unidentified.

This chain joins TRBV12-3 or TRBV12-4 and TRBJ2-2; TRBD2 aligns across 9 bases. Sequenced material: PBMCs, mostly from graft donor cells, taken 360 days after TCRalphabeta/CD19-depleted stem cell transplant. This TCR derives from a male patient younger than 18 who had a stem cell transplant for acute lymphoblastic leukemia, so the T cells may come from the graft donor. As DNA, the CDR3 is TGTGCCAGCAGTTTAGTTCTTAGCGGGAGCACCGGGGAGCTGTTTTTT. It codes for CASSLVLSGSTGELFF.